These 17 T cell receptor beta chains were sequenced from one sample in a study of human T cells and chemical hapten exposure. Time point meaning: pre-sensitization, week 0. Documented treatment: therapeutic diphenylcyclopropenone sensitization with weekly scalp DPC. TCRdb passed the RACE reads through MiXCR, listing each CDR3 protein once. In the table there are about 260,000 distinct CDR3 sequences, around 9.3% of which are singletons. The sequences come from whole blood, collected in connection with sensitization to the hapten diphenylcyclopropenone (DPC). Every receptor here comes from a woman between 40 and 55 years old with alopecia areata. Some clones in this sample may be carry-over from other donors' samples.

In this sample, this clonotype turned up a few times. The rearrangement uses TRBV5-1 and TRBJ2-1, with D tentatively TRBD1 (6 bases). CDR1 and CDR2 from the germline V gene are SGHRS and YFSETQ. Trimming cost V 0 bases and J 5 bases, with 12 bases left between them. The CDR3 has 15 amino acids. The CDR3 DNA reads TGCGCCAGCAGCTTGGGCCCGGACAGCAACAATGAGCAGTTCTTC. The encoded protein is CASSLGPDSNNEQFF. The whole variable domain, filled in from reference TRBV5-1 and TRBJ2-1, reads KAGVTQTPRYLIKTRGQQVTLSCSPISGHRSVSWYQQTPGQGLQFLFEYFSETQRNKGNFPGRFSGRQFSNSRSEMNVSTLELGDSALYLCASSLGPDSNNEQFFGPGTRLTVL.

The chain is built from TRBV20-1 and TRBJ2-1; 7 nucleotides align to TRBD2. Germline CDR1 is DFQATT and CDR2 is SNEGSKA (reference sequence). Losses at the gene ends were 6 bases for V and 5 bases for J; bases not matched to a gene: 13. This CDR3 is built from 15 residues. The CDR3 here is CSAPDVGRGHNEQFF. The CDR3 DNA is TGCAGTGCCCCTGACGTGGGGAGGGGCCACAATGAGCAGTTCTTC.

Many counts were recorded for this clonotype. This chain links TRBV29-1 with TRBJ1-5; a possible D gene is TRBD1 (5 bases). The CDR3 contains 14 residues. The germline gives CDR1 SQVTM, CDR2 ANQGSEA. V lost 7 bases and J lost 1, with 14 bases in between. The CDR3 bases are TGCAGCGCTAGAACCGGGGGAAGCAATCAGCCCCAGCATTTT. Translation gives CSARTGGSNQPQHF. Based on the CDR3 plus reference TRBV29-1 and TRBJ1-5, the full variable domain is SAVISQKPSRDICQRGTSLTIQCQVDSQVTMMFWYRQQPGQSLTLIATANQGSEATYESGFVIDKFPISRPNLTFSTLTVSNMSPEDSSIYLCSARTGGSNQPQHFGDGTRLSIL.

This clonotype was observed a handful of times. The chain has TRBV5-8 and TRBJ2-7; TRBD1 agrees at 10 bases. The CDR3 covers 16 residues. Trimming at V came to 0 bases and at J to 5 bases, leaving 8 bases not matched to a gene. Germline V gene lookup returns CDR1 SGHTS and CDR2 YDEGEE. The CDR3 DNA is TGTGCCAGCAGCTTGGATCCGGGACAGGGGAACAACGAGCAGTACTTC. Residues: CASSLDPGQGNNEQYF.

This clonotype was counted ten times or more. The chain combines TRBV5-1 with TRBJ2-3, with a tentative D call TRBD2 (6 bases). The CDR3 spans 15 residues. The V end lost 0 bases, the J end lost 0 bases, and 8 bases lay between the germline ends. Germline V lookup: CDR1 SGHRS, CDR2 YFSETQ. The CDR3 DNA reads TGCGCCAGCAGCTTGGCTAGCGCCAGCACAGATACGCAGTATTTT. Translating it yields CASSLASASTDTQYF.

The V gene is TRBV28, the J gene TRBJ1-4; no clear D gene. V shed 5 bases and J shed 10 bases, with 17 bases lying between them. Germline values: CDR1 MDHEN, CDR2 SYDVKM. This CDR3 has 14 amino acids. CDR3 sequence (DNA): TGTGCCAGCAGTCGGACGGAAAATCGAGTAAAACTGTTTTTT. Its translation: CASSRTENRVKLFF.

The chain uses TRBV5-6 and TRBJ2-2; D might be TRBD2 (5 bases). Germline values: CDR1 SGHDT, CDR2 YYEEEE. V was clipped by 4 bases and J by 0 bases, with 22 bases between them. CDR3 length: 19 residues. Here the CDR3 reads CASSPELPGEPSNTGELFF. The CDR3 DNA sequence: TGTGCCAGCAGCCCCGAACTACCCGGGGAGCCTTCGAACACCGGGGAGCTGTTTTTT. Variable domain in full (rest from reference TRBV5-6 and TRBJ2-2): DAGVTQSPTHLIKTRGQQVTLRCSPKSGHDTVSWYQQALGQGPQFIFQYYEEEERQRGNFPDRFSGHQFPNYSSELNVNALLLGDSALYLCASSPELPGEPSNTGELFFGEGSRLTVL.

J is TRBJ1-6 and V is TRBV12-3 or TRBV12-4, with 9 bases lining up with TRBD1. The V segment lost 6 bases and the J segment 9 bases; nucleotides outside the gene matches: 6. This CDR3 has 14 residues. The CDR3 DNA reads as TGTGCCAGCAGATCAGGACAGGGGTTTTCACCCCTCCACTTT. Translating gives CASRSGQGFSPLHF.

This clonotype has a count of ten or more. The rearrangement uses TRBV6-2 or TRBV6-3 and TRBJ2-2; the match to TRBD1 covers 9 bases. Germline CDR1 is MNHEY and CDR2 is SVGEGT. J lost 1 base, V lost 8 bases, and 2 bases had no gene match. The CDR3 loop spans 14 amino acids. The CDR3 DNA reads as TGTGCCAGCGGGGGACAGGGGAACACCGGGGAGCTGTTTTTT. Amino acid sequence: CASGGQGNTGELFF.

CDR3 sequence: CASSLGGGWEKLFF. Here the CDR3 DNA reads TGTGCCAGCAGTTTAGGAGGGGGTTGGGAAAAACTGTTTTTT. The chain joins TRBV28 to TRBJ1-4, with a tentative D call TRBD1 (6 bases). The germline V gene has CDR1 MDHEN and CDR2 SYDVKM. CDR3 length: 14 residues. The ends were cut back, 2 bases at V and 8 bases at J, with 12 bases in the middle.

This clonotype was picked up a small number of times. This sequence joins TRBV12-3 or TRBV12-4 and TRBJ2-5; D unclear. This CDR3 contains 11 residues. Trimming removed 7 bases from V and 7 bases from J, with 10 bases in between. CDR3 DNA: TGTGCCAGCACTGACAAGGGGACCCAGTACTTC. It translates to CASTDKGTQYF.

The sample holds many counts of this clonotype. This chain joins TRBV4-1 and TRBJ2-7, with no clear D. The germline gives CDR1 MGHRA, CDR2 YSYEKL. The CDR3 is made up of 12 amino acids. V lost 3 bases and J lost 7, with 10 bases in between. CDR3 in DNA: TGCGCCAGCAGCCATTACGATGGTGAGCAGTACTTC. It translates to CASSHYDGEQYF.

This clonotype turned up a few times. The chain couples TRBV12-3 or TRBV12-4 to TRBJ2-7, with D unresolved. This CDR3 comprises 14 residues. Between the trimmed V and J ends, which lost 3 bases and 7 bases, there was a span of 16 bases. CDR3 in amino acids: CASSLKLGLGEQYF. CDR3 DNA sequence: TGTGCCAGCAGTTTGAAGCTAGGCCTGGGTGAGCAGTACTTC.

This clonotype was found a few times. The V and J genes are TRBV7-2 and TRBJ1-2; a possible D gene is TRBD1 (5 bases). This CDR3 is built from 15 residues. V lost 4 bases to trimming and J lost 3 bases, with 15 bases between them. Germline V gene data show CDR1 as SGHTA and CDR2 as FQGNSA. CDR3 in amino acids: CASSYDRGPDYGYTF. For the CDR3, the DNA is TGTGCCAGCAGCTACGACAGAGGGCCCGACTATGGCTACACCTTC.

This clonotype was recorded a few times. The chain combines TRBV11-3 with TRBJ2-3, with D possibly being TRBD1 (5 bases). The CDR3 covers 16 residues. From germline, CDR1 is SGHNT and CDR2 YENEEA. Between the trimmed V and J ends, which lost 1 base and 2 bases, there was a span of 13 bases. CDR3 DNA: TGTGCCAGCAGCTTAGGGACAAGGAAATACACAGATACGCAGTATTTT. Amino acids: CASSLGTRKYTDTQYF. The entire variable domain, with the rest obtained from reference TRBV11-3 and TRBJ2-3, is as follows: EAGVVQSPRYKIIEKKQPVAFWCNPISGHNTLYWYLQNLGQGPELLIRYENEEAVDDSQLPKDRFSAERLKGVDSTLKIQPAELGDSAVYLCASSLGTRKYTDTQYFGPGTRLTVL.

V usage is TRBV29-1 and J usage is TRBJ2-7, with 9 bases fitting TRBD2. Trimming at V came to 1 base and at J to 4 bases, leaving 5 bases not matched to a gene. Germline lookup yields CDR1 SQVTM and CDR2 ANQGSEA. The CDR3 is 14 amino acids. In DNA, the CDR3 is TGCAGCGTTGAAGCAGGTAGCGGGAGTTACGAGCAGTACTTC. Its protein product is CSVEAGSGSYEQYF.

The CDR3 here is CASSLPSGANVLTF. DNA for the CDR3: TGTGCCAGCAGTTTACCCTCTGGGGCCAACGTCCTGACTTTC. This chain uses TRBV28 with TRBJ2-6; D unresolved. With 2 bases removed from V and 0 bases from J, the gap between germline ends came to 2 bases. The CDR3 loop spans 14 amino acids. Germline CDR1 MDHEN, CDR2 SYDVKM.